This TCR beta chain was documented in a study of T cells in Graves' hyperthyroidism and ophthalmopathy. Using RNA transcripts as the source, TCR beta CDR3 regions were amplified. In the first-round RT-PCR of the TCR CDR3, the HTBI primer set was used. TCRdb fed the multiplex PCR reads into MiXCR, producing one record per CDR3 protein. The repertoire holds around 300,000 distinct CDR3 sequences, with around 14% as singletons. This clonotype was counted between two and nine times. Antigen unknown. Germline CDR1 LNHNV, CDR2 YYDKDF (reference sequence). This CDR3 contains 16 residues. V was cut by 3 bases and J by 0 bases, with 12 bases left in between. Study outcomes and limitations: A model built on 13 V-J features separated ophthalmopathy from stable hyperthyroidism.

From 10 ml of fresh peripheral blood, PBMCs were isolated. The sequencing sample was made of blood. V gene TRBV15 combines with J gene TRBJ2-1; D not resolved. This receptor was obtained from a woman in her 30s with Graves' hyperthyroidism. The CDR3 nucleotides are TGTGCCACCAGCAGTGAAGACCAAAGCTCCTACAATGAGCAGTTCTTC. Translation: CATSSEDQSSYNEQFF.